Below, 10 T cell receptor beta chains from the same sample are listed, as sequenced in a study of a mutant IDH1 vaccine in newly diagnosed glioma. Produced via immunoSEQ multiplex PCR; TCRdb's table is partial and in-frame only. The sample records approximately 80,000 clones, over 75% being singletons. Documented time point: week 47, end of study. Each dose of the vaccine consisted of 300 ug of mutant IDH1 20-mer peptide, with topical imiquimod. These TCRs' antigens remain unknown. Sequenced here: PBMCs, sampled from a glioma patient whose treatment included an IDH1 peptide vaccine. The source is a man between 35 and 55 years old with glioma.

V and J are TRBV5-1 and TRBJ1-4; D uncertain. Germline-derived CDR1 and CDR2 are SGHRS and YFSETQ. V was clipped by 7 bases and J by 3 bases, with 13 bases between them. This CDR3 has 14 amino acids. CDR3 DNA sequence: TGCGCCAGCGGTAAAAACGGGGCTAATGAAAAACTGTTTTTT. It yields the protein CASGKNGANEKLFF. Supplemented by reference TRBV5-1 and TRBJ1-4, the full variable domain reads KAGVTQTPRYLIKTRGQQVTLSCSPISGHRSVSWYQQTPGQGLQFLFEYFSETQRNKGNFPGRFSGRQFSNSRSEMNVSTLELGDSALYLCASGKNGANEKLFFGSGTQLSVL.

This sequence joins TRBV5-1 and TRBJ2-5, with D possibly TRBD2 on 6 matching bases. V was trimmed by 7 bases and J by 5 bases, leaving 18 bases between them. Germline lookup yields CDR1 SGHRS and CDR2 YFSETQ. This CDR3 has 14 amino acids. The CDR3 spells CASGYGTRRETQYF. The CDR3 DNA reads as TGCGCCAGCGGGTACGGGACTCGCAGGGAGACCCAGTACTTC. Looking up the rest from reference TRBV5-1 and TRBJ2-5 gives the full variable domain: KAGVTQTPRYLIKTRGQQVTLSCSPISGHRSVSWYQQTPGQGLQFLFEYFSETQRNKGNFPGRFSGRQFSNSRSEMNVSTLELGDSALYLCASGYGTRRETQYFGPGTRLLVL.

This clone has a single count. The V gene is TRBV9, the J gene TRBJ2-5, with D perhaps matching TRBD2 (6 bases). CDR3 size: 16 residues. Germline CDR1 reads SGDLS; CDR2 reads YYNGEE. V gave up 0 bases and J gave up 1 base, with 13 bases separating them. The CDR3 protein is CASSVGGRRLQETQYF. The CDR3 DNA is TGTGCCAGCAGCGTAGGGGGGAGGCGGCTCCAAGAGACCCAGTACTTC.

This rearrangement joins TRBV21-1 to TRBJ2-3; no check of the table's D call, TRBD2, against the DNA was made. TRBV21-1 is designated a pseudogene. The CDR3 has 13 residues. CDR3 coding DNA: TGTGCTACTAGCGGGAGGGCCACAGATACGCAGTATTTT. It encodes CATSGRATDTQYF.

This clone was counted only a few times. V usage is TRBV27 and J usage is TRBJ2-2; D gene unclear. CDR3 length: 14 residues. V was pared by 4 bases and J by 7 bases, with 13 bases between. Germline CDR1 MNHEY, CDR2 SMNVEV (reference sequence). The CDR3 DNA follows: TGTGCCAGCAGTTACCTCGACATCAGCGGGGAGCTGTTTTTT. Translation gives CASSYLDISGELFF.

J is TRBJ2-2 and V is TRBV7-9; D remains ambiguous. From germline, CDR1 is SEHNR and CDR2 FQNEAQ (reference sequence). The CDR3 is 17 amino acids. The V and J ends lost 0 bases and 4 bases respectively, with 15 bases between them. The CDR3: CASSLASPRPTTGELFF. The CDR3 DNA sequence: TGTGCCAGCAGCTTAGCGTCCCCGAGGCCAACCACCGGGGAGCTGTTTTTT. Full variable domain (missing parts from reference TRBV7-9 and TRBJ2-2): DTGVSQNPRHKITKRGQNVTFRCDPISEHNRLYWYRQTLGQGPEFLTYFQNEAQLEKSRLLSDRFSAERPKGSFSTLEIQRTEQGDSAMYLCASSLASPRPTTGELFFGEGSRLTVL.

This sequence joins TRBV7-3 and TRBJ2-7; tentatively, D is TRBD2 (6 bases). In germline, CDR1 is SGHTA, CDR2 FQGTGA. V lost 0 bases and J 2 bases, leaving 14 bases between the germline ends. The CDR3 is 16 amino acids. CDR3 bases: TGTGCCAGCAGCTTAACGATTCGGGAGTGCACCTACGAGCAGTACTTC. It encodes CASSLTIRECTYEQYF.

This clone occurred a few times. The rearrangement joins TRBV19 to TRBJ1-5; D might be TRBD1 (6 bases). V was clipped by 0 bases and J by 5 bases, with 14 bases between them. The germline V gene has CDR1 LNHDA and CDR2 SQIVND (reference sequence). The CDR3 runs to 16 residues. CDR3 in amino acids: CASSIDLTGWDQPQHF. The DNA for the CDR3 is TGTGCCAGTAGTATAGATCTCACAGGGTGGGATCAGCCCCAGCATTTT.

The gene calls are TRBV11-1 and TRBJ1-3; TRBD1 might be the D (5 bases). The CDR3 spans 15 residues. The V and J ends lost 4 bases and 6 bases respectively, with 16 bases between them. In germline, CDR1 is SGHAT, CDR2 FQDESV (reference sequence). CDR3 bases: TGTGCCAGCAGCTGGGACTTCTCGGCGGAAAACACCATATATTTT. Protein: CASSWDFSAENTIYF.

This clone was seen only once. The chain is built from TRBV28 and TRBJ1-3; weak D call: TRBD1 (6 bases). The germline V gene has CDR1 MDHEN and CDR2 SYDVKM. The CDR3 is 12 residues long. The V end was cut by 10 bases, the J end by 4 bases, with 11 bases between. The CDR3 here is CATTTGGNTIYF. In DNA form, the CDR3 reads TGTGCCACCACTACAGGGGGAAACACCATATATTTT.